This TCR beta chain was sequenced in a study of glioma-infiltrating T cells after dendritic cell vaccination. Study at large: Samples are from glioblastoma patients in Phase I and II dendritic cell vaccine trials. Monocyte-derived dendritic cells, cultured seven days with IL-4 and GM-CSF, were pulsed with autologous tumor lysate.

Primers: 60 V beta forward and 13 J beta reverse. Repertoires were generated with immunoSEQ multiplex PCR, while TCRdb's copy carries only in-frame clones and drops some. Seen here are approximately 62,000 clones, 86% observed once, and the top ten hold 11%. Trimming removed 2 bases at V and 1 base at J, with 5 bases between. The CDR3 runs to 13 residues. CDR1 is SGHAT and CDR2 is FQNNGV in the germline V gene. The time point denotes: after dendritic cell vaccination, including at tumor progression/relapse. This rearrangement joins TRBV11-2 to TRBJ2-5; the D is unclear. Sequences were derived from blood, sampled after dendritic cell vaccination. This TCR derives from a human donor with glioblastoma. The CDR3 sequence: CASSLIVQETQYF. CDR3 nucleotides: TGTGCCAGCAGCTTAATCGTCCAAGAGACCCAGTACTTC.